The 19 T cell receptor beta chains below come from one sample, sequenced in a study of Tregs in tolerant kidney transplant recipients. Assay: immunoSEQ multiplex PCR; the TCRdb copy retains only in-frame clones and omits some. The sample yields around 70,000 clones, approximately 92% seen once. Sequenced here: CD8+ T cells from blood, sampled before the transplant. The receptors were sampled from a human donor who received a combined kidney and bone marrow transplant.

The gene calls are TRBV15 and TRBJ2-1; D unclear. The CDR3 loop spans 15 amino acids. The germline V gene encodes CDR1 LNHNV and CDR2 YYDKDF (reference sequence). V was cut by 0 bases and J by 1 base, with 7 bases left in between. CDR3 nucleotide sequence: TGTGCCACCAGCAGAGAAAGAGGATCCTACAATGAGCAGTTCTTC. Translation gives CATSRERGSYNEQFF.

The CDR3 bases are TGTGCCAGCAGCCCCACAAGCAGGAGGGGTCAGCCCCAGCATTTT. Translation gives CASSPTSRRGQPQHF. The chain is built from TRBV7-6 and TRBJ1-5, with D possibly matching TRBD1 (5 bases). This CDR3 contains 15 residues. Germline V CDR1 and CDR2: SGHVS, FNYEAQ. Deletions cut 5 bases from V and 6 bases from J, with 17 bases between.

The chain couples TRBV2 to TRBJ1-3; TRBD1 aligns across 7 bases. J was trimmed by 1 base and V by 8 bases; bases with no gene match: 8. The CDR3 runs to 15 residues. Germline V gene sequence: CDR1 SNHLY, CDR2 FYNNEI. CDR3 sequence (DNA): TGTGCCAGCTCCGCAGGGGGTTTTTCTGGAAACACCATATATTTT. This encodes CASSAGGFSGNTIYF.

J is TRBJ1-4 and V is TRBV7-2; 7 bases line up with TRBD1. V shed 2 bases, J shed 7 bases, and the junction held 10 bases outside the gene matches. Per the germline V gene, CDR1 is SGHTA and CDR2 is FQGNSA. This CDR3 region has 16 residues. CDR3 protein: CASSLIPTGEGEKLFF. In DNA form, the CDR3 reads TGTGCCAGCAGCTTAATTCCCACAGGGGAAGGTGAAAAACTGTTTTTT.

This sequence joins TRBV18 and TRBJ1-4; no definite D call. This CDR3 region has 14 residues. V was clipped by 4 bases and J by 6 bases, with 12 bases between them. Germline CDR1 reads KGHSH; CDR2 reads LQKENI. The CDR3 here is CASSLRSPDEKLFF. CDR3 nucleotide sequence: TGTGCCAGCTCACTTCGTTCACCGGATGAAAAACTGTTTTTT.

This chain's CDR3 is CASSLPQTQTGAKQVGYTF. CDR3 in DNA: TGTGCCAGCAGCTTGCCACAGACACAGACAGGGGCCAAACAAGTGGGCTACACCTTC. The rearrangement links TRBV5-4 to TRBJ1-2; 8 nucleotides align to TRBD1. The CDR3 covers 19 residues. Unmatched junction bases numbered 22, after V lost 1 base and J lost 8 bases. CDR1 is SGHNT and CDR2 is YYREEE in the germline V gene (reference sequence).

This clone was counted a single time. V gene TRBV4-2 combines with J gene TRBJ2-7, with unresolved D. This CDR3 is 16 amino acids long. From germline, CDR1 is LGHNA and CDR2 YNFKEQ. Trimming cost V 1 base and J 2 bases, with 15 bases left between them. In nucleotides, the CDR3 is TGTGCCAGCAGCCAAGTAAGCAGCGCTTACGCCTACGAGCAGTACTTC. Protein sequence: CASSQVSSAYAYEQYF.

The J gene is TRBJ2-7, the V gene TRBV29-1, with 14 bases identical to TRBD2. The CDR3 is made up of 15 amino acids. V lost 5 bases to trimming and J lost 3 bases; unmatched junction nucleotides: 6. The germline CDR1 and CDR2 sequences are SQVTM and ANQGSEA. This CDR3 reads CSVRGGLAGVYEQYF. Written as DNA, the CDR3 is TGCAGCGTTCGTGGGGGACTAGCGGGGGTCTACGAGCAGTACTTC.

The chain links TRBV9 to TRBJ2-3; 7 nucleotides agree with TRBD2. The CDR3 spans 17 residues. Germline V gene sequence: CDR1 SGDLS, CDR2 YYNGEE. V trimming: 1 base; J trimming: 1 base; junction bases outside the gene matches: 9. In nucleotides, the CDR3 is TGTGCCAGCAGCGTATATGGGCGAGCGGGGCGCACAGATACGCAGTATTTT. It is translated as CASSVYGRAGRTDTQYF.

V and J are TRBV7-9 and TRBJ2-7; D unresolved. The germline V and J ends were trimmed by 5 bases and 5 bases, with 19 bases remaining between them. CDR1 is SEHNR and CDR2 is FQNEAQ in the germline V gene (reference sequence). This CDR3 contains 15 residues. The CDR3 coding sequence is TGTGCCAGCAGCCCAACAACACGCCCAGGCCACGAGCAGTACTTC. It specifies CASSPTTRPGHEQYF.

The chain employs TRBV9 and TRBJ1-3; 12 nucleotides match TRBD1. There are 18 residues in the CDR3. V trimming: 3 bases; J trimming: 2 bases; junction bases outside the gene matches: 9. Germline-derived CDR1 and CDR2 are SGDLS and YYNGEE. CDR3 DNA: TGTGCCAGCAGCGGTCTCCGGGACAGGGGGCTTGCTGGAAACACCATATATTTT. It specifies CASSGLRDRGLAGNTIYF.

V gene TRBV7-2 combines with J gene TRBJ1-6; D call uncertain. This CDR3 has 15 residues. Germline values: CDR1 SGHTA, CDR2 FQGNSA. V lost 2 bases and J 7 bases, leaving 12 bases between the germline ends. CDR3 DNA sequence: TGTGCCAGCAGCTTAAGCCCCTCGGGGAATTCACCCCTCCACTTT. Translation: CASSLSPSGNSPLHF.

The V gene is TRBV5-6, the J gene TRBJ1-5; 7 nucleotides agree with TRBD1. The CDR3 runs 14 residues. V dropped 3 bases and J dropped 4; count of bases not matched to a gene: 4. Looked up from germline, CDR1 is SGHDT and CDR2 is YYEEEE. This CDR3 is CASSSGTVNQPQHF. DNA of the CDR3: TGTGCCAGCAGCTCTGGGACAGTTAATCAGCCCCAGCATTTT. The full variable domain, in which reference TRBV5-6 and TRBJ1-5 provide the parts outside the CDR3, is DAGVTQSPTHLIKTRGQQVTLRCSPKSGHDTVSWYQQALGQGPQFIFQYYEEEERQRGNFPDRFSGHQFPNYSSELNVNALLLGDSALYLCASSSGTVNQPQHFGDGTRLSIL.

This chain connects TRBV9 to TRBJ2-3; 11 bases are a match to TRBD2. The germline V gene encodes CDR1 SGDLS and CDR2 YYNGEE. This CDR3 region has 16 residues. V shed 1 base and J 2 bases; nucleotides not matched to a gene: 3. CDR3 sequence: CASSVTSGGLTDTQYF. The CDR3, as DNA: TGTGCCAGCAGCGTAACTAGCGGGGGCCTCACAGATACGCAGTATTTT.

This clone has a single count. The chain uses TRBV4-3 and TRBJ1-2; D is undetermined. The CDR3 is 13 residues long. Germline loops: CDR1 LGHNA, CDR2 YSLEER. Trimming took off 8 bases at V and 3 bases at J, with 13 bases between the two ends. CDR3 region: CASGVVGYYGYTF. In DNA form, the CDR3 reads TGCGCCAGCGGAGTAGTAGGTTACTATGGCTACACCTTC.

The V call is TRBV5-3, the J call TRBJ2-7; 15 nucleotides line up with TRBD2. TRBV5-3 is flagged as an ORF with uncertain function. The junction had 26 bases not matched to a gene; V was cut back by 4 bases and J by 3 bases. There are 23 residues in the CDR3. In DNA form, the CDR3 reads TGTGCCAGAAGCCACGGAGGGACTAGCGGGAGGAAAGAGGGAGTGTTTCGTTACTACGAGCAGTACTTC. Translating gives CARSHGGTSGRKEGVFRYYEQYF.

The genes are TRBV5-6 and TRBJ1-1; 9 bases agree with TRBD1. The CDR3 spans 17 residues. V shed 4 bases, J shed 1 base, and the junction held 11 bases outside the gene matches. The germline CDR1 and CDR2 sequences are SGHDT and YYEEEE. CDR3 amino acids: CASSPFTGGGWNTEAFF. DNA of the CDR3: TGTGCCAGCAGCCCTTTCACAGGGGGCGGATGGAACACTGAAGCTTTCTTT.

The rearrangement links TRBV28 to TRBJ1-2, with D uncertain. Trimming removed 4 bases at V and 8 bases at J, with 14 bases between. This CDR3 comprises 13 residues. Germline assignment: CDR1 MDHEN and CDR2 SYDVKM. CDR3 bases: TGTGCCAGCAGTTCACGGGTGATGCTGGGCTACACCTTC. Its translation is CASSSRVMLGYTF.

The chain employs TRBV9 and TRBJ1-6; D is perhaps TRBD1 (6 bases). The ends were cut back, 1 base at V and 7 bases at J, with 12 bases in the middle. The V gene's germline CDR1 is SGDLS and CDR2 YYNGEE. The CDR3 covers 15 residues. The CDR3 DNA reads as TGTGCCAGCAGCGTATCAGGGGACCGGAATTCACCCCTCCACTTT. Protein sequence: CASSVSGDRNSPLHF.